The 31 T cell receptor beta chains below all came from one sample that was sequenced in a study of OX40 agonist ivuxolimab in advanced cancers. Repertoires were generated with immunoSEQ multiplex PCR, while TCRdb's copy carries only in-frame clones and drops some. This table holds tens of thousands of clones, nearly 90% found once. Material: CD4+ or CD8+ T cells sorted from blood, obtained in a trial of the OX40 agonist ivuxolimab. The origin of the receptors is an adult with an advanced solid tumor such as melanoma, head and neck, liver or kidney cancer.

V usage is TRBV11-2 and J usage is TRBJ2-1; TRBD2 matches 7 bases. The ends lost 6 bases at V and 8 bases at J; junction bases unmatched: 10. The CDR3 runs to 14 residues. The germline V gene has CDR1 SGHAT and CDR2 FQNNGV. The CDR3, as DNA: TGTGCCAGCAGGTTGAGGGGAGGGGTGGATGAGCAGTTCTTC. It encodes CASRLRGGVDEQFF.

V and J are TRBV7-2 and TRBJ2-4; possibly TRBD2 for D (6 bases). The CDR3 loop spans 15 amino acids. The germline V gene encodes CDR1 SGHTA and CDR2 FQGNSA. Trimming removed 7 bases from V and 0 bases from J, with 13 bases in between. In DNA, the CDR3 is TGTGCCAGCACTCGACTGGGGGGAGCCAAAAACATTCAGTACTTC. This gives the protein CASTRLGGAKNIQYF.

This clone came up once. The rearrangement links TRBV5-4 to TRBJ2-5; D perhaps matches TRBD2 (6 bases). Trimming removed 5 bases from V and 4 bases from J, with 15 bases in between. CDR1 SGHNT and CDR2 YYREEE come from the germline V gene (reference sequence). This CDR3 region has 14 residues. The CDR3 DNA reads as TGTGCCAGCAGACCTGGAGCGGGTGGAGAGACCCAGTACTTC. This translates into CASRPGAGGETQYF. Combining the CDR3 with reference TRBV5-4 and TRBJ2-5 gives the whole variable domain ETGVTQSPTHLIKTRGQQVTLRCSSQSGHNTVSWYQQALGQGPQFIFQYYREEENGRGNFPPRFSGLQFPNYSSELNVNALELDDSALYLCASRPGAGGETQYFGPGTRLLVL.

The rearrangement links TRBV18 to TRBJ2-1, with TRBD1 matching 9 bases. Germline CDR1 and CDR2: KGHSH and LQKENI. CDR3 length: 15 residues. V gave up 3 bases and J gave up 8 bases; unmatched junction bases: 8. CDR3 protein: CASSPLDRGNDEQFF. Here the CDR3 DNA reads TGTGCCAGCTCACCCTTGGACAGGGGTAATGATGAGCAGTTCTTC.

This clone appeared a single time. The chain is built from TRBV7-3 and TRBJ1-1; D is unresolved. This CDR3 is 13 amino acids long. CDR1 and CDR2 from the germline V gene are SGHTA and FQGTGA. The germline V and J ends were trimmed by 0 bases and 7 bases, with 9 bases remaining between them. CDR3 sequence: CASSLTYFDEAFF. DNA of the CDR3: TGTGCCAGCAGCTTAACTTATTTCGATGAAGCTTTCTTT.

The chain's CDR3 is CASSLRTSQGTEKLFF. The CDR3, as DNA: TGTGCCAGCAGCTTGCGCACCTCACAGGGGACTGAAAAACTGTTTTTT. The chain employs TRBV7-9 and TRBJ1-4, with 7 bases matching TRBD1. CDR1 and CDR2 (germline): SEHNR, FQNEAQ (reference sequence). The CDR3 is 16 residues long. V gave up 3 bases and J gave up 7 bases; unmatched junction bases: 11.

This sequence joins TRBV4-1 and TRBJ2-7; 7 bases fit TRBD2. This CDR3 has 14 amino acids. Trimming cost V 3 bases and J 3 bases; bases outside gene matches: 5. Germline CDR1 and CDR2: MGHRA and YSYEKL. The DNA of the CDR3 is TGCGCCAGCAGCCATCACACTAGCGTCTACGAGCAGTACTTC. It yields the protein CASSHHTSVYEQYF.

The V gene is TRBV10-3, the J gene TRBJ2-1; 11 bases fit TRBD2. The germline V gene encodes CDR1 ENHRY and CDR2 SYGVKD. The ends lost 7 bases at V and 2 bases at J; junction bases unmatched: 1. The CDR3 runs to 14 residues. CDR3 DNA: TGTGCCATCAAACTAGCGGGGGCCTACAATGAGCAGTTCTTC. It is translated as CAIKLAGAYNEQFF.

The V call is TRBV5-1, the J call TRBJ1-4; tentatively, D is TRBD1 (5 bases). This CDR3 is 16 amino acids long. V was trimmed by 0 bases and J by 8 bases, leaving 17 bases between them. Per the germline V gene, CDR1 is SGHRS and CDR2 is YFSETQ. The CDR3: CASSLVGGSKGEKLFF. Here the CDR3 DNA reads TGCGCCAGCAGCTTGGTGGGCGGTTCGAAGGGGGAAAAACTGTTTTTT. The full variable domain, rest sourced from reference TRBV5-1 and TRBJ1-4, is KAGVTQTPRYLIKTRGQQVTLSCSPISGHRSVSWYQQTPGQGLQFLFEYFSETQRNKGNFPGRFSGRQFSNSRSEMNVSTLELGDSALYLCASSLVGGSKGEKLFFGSGTQLSVL.

The V call is TRBV5-4, the J call TRBJ1-5; 7 bases fit TRBD1. The V gene end was trimmed by 5 bases and the J gene end by 5 bases; junction bases not matched to a gene: 7. The CDR3 covers 14 residues. Germline V gives CDR1 SGHNT, CDR2 YYREEE (reference sequence). The CDR3 DNA follows: TGTGCCAGCAGTGACAGGGCCTCCGATCAGCCCCAGCATTTT. Amino acids: CASSDRASDQPQHF.

The V and J genes are TRBV19 and TRBJ1-2, with a weak D call TRBD1 (5 bases). The CDR3 loop spans 13 amino acids. Between the trimmed V and J ends, which lost 7 bases and 8 bases, there was a span of 17 bases. The germline V gene has CDR1 LNHDA and CDR2 SQIVND (reference sequence). CDR3 region: CASMSRGYGGYTF. In DNA, the CDR3 is TGTGCCAGTATGAGTAGGGGTTACGGCGGCTACACCTTC.

V is TRBV4-2 and J is TRBJ2-7, with TRBD1 as a possible D gene (5 bases). V lost 1 base and J lost 5, with 18 bases in between. This CDR3 is built from 16 residues. Germline CDR1 and CDR2: LGHNA and YNFKEQ. As DNA, the CDR3 is TGTGCCAGCAGCCAAGGGGCAGGGATCGTCCTCCACGAGCAGTACTTC. This translates into CASSQGAGIVLHEQYF.

The V call is TRBV5-4, the J call TRBJ2-6; D gene unclear. Trimming cost V 0 bases and J 2 bases, with 6 bases left between them. Germline V lookup: CDR1 SGHNT, CDR2 YYREEE (reference sequence). The CDR3 is 15 amino acids. CDR3 in DNA: TGTGCCAGCAGCTTGGTGGGTGCTGGGGCCAACGTCCTGACTTTC. This sequence encodes CASSLVGAGANVLTF.

This rearrangement joins TRBV7-2 to TRBJ1-4, with a possible D match to TRBD1 (6 bases). The V end lost 1 base, the J end lost 7 bases, and 13 bases lay between the germline ends. The germline CDR1 and CDR2 sequences are SGHTA and FQGNSA. The CDR3 covers 15 residues. CDR3 in DNA: TGTGCCAGCAGCTTAGTAGCAGGGGTTCCTGAAAAACTGTTTTTT. Translating gives CASSLVAGVPEKLFF.

This clone was detected once. The chain is built from TRBV12-5 and TRBJ1-1; D unclear. The germline CDR1 and CDR2 sequences are LGHNT and FRNRAP. This CDR3 comprises 11 residues. Trimming removed 5 bases from V and 5 bases from J, with 6 bases in between. CDR3 loop: CASGPGTEAFF. CDR3 sequence (DNA): TGTGCTAGTGGTCCCGGGACTGAAGCTTTCTTT.

The CDR3 sequence: CASSPQGKAGELFF. As DNA, the CDR3 is TGTGCCAGCTCACCGCAGGGGAAGGCCGGGGAGCTGTTTTTT. The V call is TRBV18, the J call TRBJ2-2, with a weak D call TRBD1 (6 bases). Germline V gene sequence: CDR1 KGHSH, CDR2 LQKENI. The CDR3 runs to 14 residues. Trimming cost V 3 bases and J 6 bases, with 11 bases left between them.

This clone was counted only a few times. The V and J genes are TRBV7-2 and TRBJ2-1; 9 bases align to TRBD2. CDR3 length equals 17 residues. Per germline, CDR1 SGHTA and CDR2 FQGNSA. V shed 4 bases, J shed 3 bases, and the junction held 10 bases outside the gene matches. CDR3 coding DNA: TGTGCCAGCAGCTCTAAAATGAGTAGCGGGGGCTACAATGAGCAGTTCTTC. As protein: CASSSKMSSGGYNEQFF.

This clone was counted a few times. The rearrangement links TRBV6-4 to TRBJ1-6, with unresolved D. The CDR3 totals 13 residues. The germline V gene encodes CDR1 MRHNA and CDR2 SNTAGT. The ends were cut back, 3 bases at V and 10 bases at J, with 10 bases in the middle. CDR3 DNA sequence: TGTGCCAGCAGTGAAAGCCGGTCCTCACCCCTCCACTTT. As protein: CASSESRSSPLHF.

This rearrangement joins TRBV6-1 to TRBJ2-7; TRBD1 matches 7 bases. The CDR3 is 16 residues long. Losses at the gene ends were 2 bases for V and 7 bases for J; bases not matched to a gene: 14. Germline V lookup: CDR1 MNHNS, CDR2 SASEGT. The CDR3 protein is CASSESRQGGSREQYF. Here the CDR3 DNA reads TGTGCCAGCAGTGAATCCCGACAGGGTGGGTCTAGGGAGCAGTACTTC.

This clone was observed a single time. The V call is TRBV5-1, the J call TRBJ1-5, with D possibly TRBD1 on 5 matching bases. This CDR3 region has 14 residues. Deletions cut 4 bases from V and 7 bases from J, with 15 bases between. The germline V gene encodes CDR1 SGHRS and CDR2 YFSETQ. The CDR3 is CASSTQPGNQPQHF. DNA of the CDR3: TGCGCCAGCAGCACCCAACCAGGGAACCAGCCCCAGCATTTT.

The gene calls are TRBV4-1 and TRBJ1-1; possible D gene TRBD1, 6 bases. V was pared by 3 bases and J by 12 bases, with 14 bases between. The CDR3 covers 12 residues. Germline assignment: CDR1 MGHRA and CDR2 YSYEKL. The CDR3 region is CASSHGGQKTFF. The CDR3 region has the DNA TGCGCCAGCAGCCATGGAGGACAGAAAACTTTCTTT.

CDR3 DNA: TGTGCCACCACTCGGGACAGGAATCAGCCCCAGCATTTT. Translation: CATTRDRNQPQHF. The chain combines TRBV18 with TRBJ1-5, with 8 bases that match TRBD1. CDR1 is KGHSH and CDR2 is LQKENI in the germline V gene. The CDR3 is 13 amino acids. V dropped 10 bases and J dropped 4; count of bases not matched to a gene: 6.

The rearrangement links TRBV19 to TRBJ2-7; 7 bases match TRBD1. CDR1 LNHDA and CDR2 SQIVND come from the germline V gene (reference sequence). Trimming cost V 6 bases and J 6 bases; bases outside gene matches: 14. This CDR3 spans 15 amino acids. CDR3 sequence reads: CASRRQGREPSEQYF. In DNA form, the CDR3 reads TGTGCCAGTAGGCGACAGGGCCGCGAACCCTCCGAGCAGTACTTC.

The V call is TRBV5-4, the J call TRBJ1-2; D call uncertain. In germline, CDR1 is SGHNT, CDR2 YYREEE (reference sequence). The CDR3 is made up of 15 amino acids. The V and J ends lost 0 bases and 1 base respectively, with 10 bases between them. This CDR3 is CASSLARRVNYGYTF. CDR3 in DNA: TGTGCCAGCAGCTTGGCCCGGAGGGTTAACTATGGCTACACCTTC.

Turning to this clone: The junction departs from the called germline gene at one end, perhaps through a read error. The V call is TRBV5-1, the J call TRBJ1-3; D unresolved. The CDR3 spans 14 residues. CDR1 and CDR2 from the germline V gene are SGHRS and YFSETQ. The CDR3 DNA reads as TGCGCCAGCAGTCGACTGAGCTCTGGAAGCACCATATATTTT. Translating it yields CASSRLSSGSTIYF.

The chain recombines TRBV7-2 with TRBJ1-2; unclear D gene. The CDR3 sequence is 12 residues long. V was clipped by 5 bases and J by 8 bases, with 12 bases between them. Germline values: CDR1 SGHTA, CDR2 FQGNSA. This chain's CDR3 is CASSLRLGGYTF. The DNA of the CDR3 is TGTGCCAGCAGCCTCCGTCTGGGGGGCTACACCTTC.

The sample holds a few counts of this clone. The CDR3: CASSTGGWTDTQYF. Written as DNA, the CDR3 is TGTGCCAGCAGTACAGGGGGCTGGACAGATACGCAGTATTTT. V is TRBV2 and J is TRBJ2-3; 9 bases fit TRBD1. V lost 5 bases, J lost 3 bases, and 3 bases stayed unmatched. CDR1 is SNHLY, CDR2 FYNNEI, per germline. The CDR3 extends over 14 amino acids.

The chain has TRBV6-6 and TRBJ1-2; the match to TRBD1 covers 7 bases. Germline-derived CDR1 and CDR2 are MNHNY and SVGAGI (reference sequence). V dropped 5 bases and J dropped 4; count of bases not matched to a gene: 10. The CDR3 has 15 amino acids. The CDR3 protein is CASSLIGAGGYGYTF. CDR3 DNA sequence: TGTGCCAGCAGTCTCATTGGAGCAGGGGGCTATGGCTACACCTTC.

The gene calls are TRBV6-1 and TRBJ2-7; 10 bases map to TRBD2. The CDR3 runs to 17 residues. Trimming at V came to 4 bases and at J to 6 bases, leaving 15 bases not matched to a gene. Germline V gives CDR1 MNHNS, CDR2 SASEGT. The CDR3 nucleotides read TGTGCCAGCAGTGCGCCTAGCGGGGGCCCCGTCTGGGTCGAGCAGTACTTC. Translated, it gives CASSAPSGGPVWVEQYF.

V usage is TRBV7-6 and J usage is TRBJ2-3; 9 positions match TRBD2. CDR3 length equals 14 residues. The V segment lost 4 bases and the J segment 4 bases; nucleotides outside the gene matches: 3. The germline V gene has CDR1 SGHVS and CDR2 FNYEAQ. CDR3 in DNA: TGTGCCAGCAGCTCGGGACTAGCTCCAGATACGCAGTATTTT. Translated: CASSSGLAPDTQYF.

The chain carries TRBV11-2 and TRBJ1-3, with D possibly being TRBD1 (5 bases). V was shortened by 5 bases and J by 1 base, with 18 bases between the two germline ends. Germline V gives CDR1 SGHAT, CDR2 FQNNGV. This CDR3 has 17 amino acids. The CDR3 loop reads CASSRLLQDISGNTIYF. The DNA of the CDR3 is TGTGCCAGCAGCCGATTGTTACAGGATATATCTGGAAACACCATATATTTT. Using reference TRBV11-2 and TRBJ1-3 for the parts outside the CDR3, the full variable domain is EAGVAQSPRYKIIEKRQSVAFWCNPISGHATLYWYQQILGQGPKLLIQFQNNGVVDDSQLPKDRFSAERLKGVDSTLKIQPAKLEDSAVYLCASSRLLQDISGNTIYFGEGSWLTVV.